Listed below are T cell receptor beta chains from one sample, sequenced in a study of identical twins. TCRdb independently ran MiXCR on the 5' RACE reads; one entry per CDR3 protein. Here the sample spans roughly 690,000 distinct CDR3 sequences, 6% to 6.5% being singletons. The source material was naive T cells sorted from blood. The receptors stem from a man younger than 35 in good health. CDR3s include the opening cysteine and the closing phenylalanine or tryptophan.

CDR3aa: CASTGGRDTEAFF
j_gene: TRBJ1-1
v_gene: TRBV6-1

CDR3aa: CASSSQVSSYEQYF
j_gene: TRBJ2-7
v_gene: TRBV6-2/TRBV6-3

CDR3aa: CRPRVIDRGYEQFF
j_gene: TRBJ2-1
v_gene: TRBV20-1

CDR3aa: CASSPRPLNTEAFF
j_gene: TRBJ1-1
v_gene: TRBV4-1

CDR3aa: CASSVLPDRATGELFF
j_gene: TRBJ2-2
v_gene: TRBV11-2

CDR3aa: CSARTSNFNEKLFF
j_gene: TRBJ1-4
v_gene: TRBV20-1

CDR3aa: CASSILLAGGRGDTQYF
j_gene: TRBJ2-3
v_gene: TRBV12-3/TRBV12-4

CDR3aa: CASSQGERGSFGEQYF
j_gene: TRBJ2-7
v_gene: TRBV4-2

CDR3aa: CASSYGYGYTF
j_gene: TRBJ1-2
v_gene: TRBV6-5

CDR3aa: CASSRQDSGNTIYF
j_gene: TRBJ1-3
v_gene: TRBV12-3/TRBV12-4

CDR3aa: CASSYAGWETQYF
j_gene: TRBJ2-5
v_gene: TRBV6-2/TRBV6-3

CDR3aa: CASSLGLAGGPKTNTGELFF
j_gene: TRBJ2-2
v_gene: TRBV5-6

CDR3aa: CASSLLQGGDTQYF
j_gene: TRBJ2-3
v_gene: TRBV7-8

CDR3aa: CASSLRTGIGTQYF
j_gene: TRBJ2-5
v_gene: TRBV28

CDR3aa: CASSLFVDTQYF
j_gene: TRBJ2-3
v_gene: TRBV4-2

CDR3aa: CASGSRDRNEQFF
j_gene: TRBJ2-1
v_gene: TRBV7-3

CDR3aa: CASSLAGGPVDTQYF
j_gene: TRBJ2-3
v_gene: TRBV5-1

CDR3aa: CASSLVWQGGEAFF
j_gene: TRBJ1-1
v_gene: TRBV5-1

CDR3aa: CSARDLAGVGTGELFF
j_gene: TRBJ2-2
v_gene: TRBV20-1

CDR3aa: CASSLLGHGRYEQYF
j_gene: TRBJ2-7
v_gene: TRBV5-1

CDR3aa: CASSSSYRQGQDEQYF
j_gene: TRBJ2-7
v_gene: TRBV7-9

CDR3aa: CASKLIRYRDSIETQYF
j_gene: TRBJ2-5
v_gene: TRBV28

CDR3aa: CASSGGRTQETQYF
j_gene: TRBJ2-5
v_gene: TRBV5-1

CDR3aa: CASSFEGGETQYF
j_gene: TRBJ2-5
v_gene: TRBV7-8

CDR3aa: CATIRASRGEQFF
j_gene: TRBJ2-1
v_gene: TRBV24-1

CDR3aa: CASSLDLALTEQYF
j_gene: TRBJ2-7
v_gene: TRBV11-2

CDR3aa: CASGFGGTDQPQHF
j_gene: TRBJ1-5
v_gene: TRBV12-5

CDR3aa: CASSLTKTSGRGYYYNEQFF
j_gene: TRBJ2-1
v_gene: TRBV27

CDR3aa: CASGPGGTGYTF
j_gene: TRBJ1-2
v_gene: TRBV5-6

CDR3aa: CASSFDRDGQAFF
j_gene: TRBJ1-1
v_gene: TRBV5-1

CDR3aa: CSVAGLGPGGETQYF
j_gene: TRBJ2-5
v_gene: TRBV29-1

CDR3aa: CSARDTARRPAEDTQYF
j_gene: TRBJ2-3
v_gene: TRBV20-1

CDR3aa: CASSSSGPYNSPLHF
j_gene: TRBJ1-6
v_gene: TRBV27

CDR3aa: CASSPRTSGRDLIGTQYF
j_gene: TRBJ2-5
v_gene: TRBV27

CDR3aa: CSASLPGESPLHF
j_gene: TRBJ1-6
v_gene: TRBV20-1

CDR3aa: CASFPTSSGANVLTF
j_gene: TRBJ2-6
v_gene: TRBV5-1

CDR3aa: CSVDTPNYGYTF
j_gene: TRBJ1-2
v_gene: TRBV29-1

CDR3aa: CASSSLAGLTDTQYF
j_gene: TRBJ2-3
v_gene: TRBV7-9

CDR3aa: CASSFPPAGQFFGELFF
j_gene: TRBJ2-2
v_gene: TRBV7-9

CDR3aa: CASSNGLAGSQETQYF
j_gene: TRBJ2-5
v_gene: TRBV11-2